This T cell receptor (beta chain) was sequenced in a study of blood T cell repertoires in COVID-19. Study overall: In each case, the material was cDNA or gDNA derived from T cells, B-cell-depleted T cells, or PBMCs.

V shed 0 bases and J shed 8 bases, with 13 bases lying between them. This CDR3 spans 13 amino acids. CDR1 and CDR2 (germline): SQVTM, ANQGSEA. Data came from immunoSEQ multiplex PCR; TCRdb stores just in-frame clones and leaves some out. The sample lists approximately 360,000 clones; more than 70% were seen once. The table lists this clone with a count of one. The study assigned cohorts using participant-reported clinical history. V and J are TRBV29-1 and TRBJ1-2; D not certain. Material: PBMCs or T cells enriched from blood (not recorded which). The TCR originated in a man in his forties in a cohort exposed to, infected with or recovered from COVID-19 (not recorded which). The CDR3 coding sequence is TGCAGCGTTGAAGATTGGGAGGGTCGAGGCTACACCTTC. Encoded protein: CSVEDWEGRGYTF.